This T cell receptor beta chain originates from a study of CD8 T cells in ankylosing spondylitis. TCRdb recomputed calls from the 5' RACE reads with MiXCR, one row per CDR3 protein. The table lists just under 350,000 distinct CDR3 sequences, approximately 14% of them singletons. The germline gives CDR1 KGHDR, CDR2 SFDVKD. The CDR3 spans 14 residues. V dropped 3 bases and J dropped 4 bases, with 9 bases sitting between them. Study-level results: In reactive arthritis synovial fluid and blood, some motif variants had been reported before.

This clonotype was recorded at least ten times. Its specificity is not known. The clonotype was recovered from a male donor with ankylosing spondylitis or in good health (not recorded which). This chain joins TRBV24-1 and TRBJ2-1; D unclear. Material: blood, either unsorted or a sorted T cell fraction (not recorded which). This CDR3 is CATSDANKYNEQFF. Written as DNA, the CDR3 is TGTGCCACCAGTGATGCTAACAAATACAATGAGCAGTTCTTC.